The T cell receptor (beta chain) described here comes from a study of molecular identifiers for immune sequencing clone quantification. Overall study findings and caveats: Naive cells had under 1% of molecules in clones above 20 RNA copies, effectors over 99%. Amid one million naive cells, spiked Jurkat TCR RNA from one cell was reportedly still detectable.

CDR1 is SEHNR, CDR2 FQNEAQ, per germline (reference sequence). This CDR3 contains 13 residues. TCRdb reanalysed the PCR reads using MiXCR and keeps one entry per CDR3 protein. The repertoire has more than 450,000 distinct CDR3 sequences, over 20% of them found once; the top ten carry 0.65% to 0.95%. This clonotype has a count of ten or more. Antigen unknown. An end of the junction does not agree with germline; a read error may underlie this. Sequenced material: naive CD8+ T cells from blood, with Jurkat cell RNA spiked in. Subset described: FACS-sorted CD8+CD4-CCR7+CD45RA+ naive T cells. This clonotype was obtained from a human donor in good health. Some libraries in this study had Jurkat cell RNA spiked in. The V call is TRBV7-9, the J call TRBJ2-7, with D unclear. CDR3 bases: TGTGCCAGCAGCGTAGCAGTAGTTCGCGAGCAGTACTTC. Translated, it gives CASSVAVVREQYF.